This TCR beta chain is drawn from a study of blood T cell repertoires in COVID-19. Germline trimming cut 5 bases from V and 5 bases from J; bases unmatched to any gene: 17. There are 17 residues in the CDR3. Germline loops: CDR1 SEHNR, CDR2 FQNEAQ (reference sequence). The assay was immunoSEQ multiplex PCR, and TCRdb's table has in-frame clones only and misses some. In the table there are about 280,000 clones, 65% to 90% of which are singletons. The specimen was peripheral blood. V is TRBV7-9 and J is TRBJ2-5, with 7 bases aligning to TRBD2. The clonotype originates from a man aged 45-65 years with active or convalescent COVID-19. The CDR3 reads CASSHPLGTKRQETQYF. For the CDR3, the DNA is TGTGCCAGCAGCCACCCATTGGGGACTAAACGCCAGGAGACCCAGTACTTC.